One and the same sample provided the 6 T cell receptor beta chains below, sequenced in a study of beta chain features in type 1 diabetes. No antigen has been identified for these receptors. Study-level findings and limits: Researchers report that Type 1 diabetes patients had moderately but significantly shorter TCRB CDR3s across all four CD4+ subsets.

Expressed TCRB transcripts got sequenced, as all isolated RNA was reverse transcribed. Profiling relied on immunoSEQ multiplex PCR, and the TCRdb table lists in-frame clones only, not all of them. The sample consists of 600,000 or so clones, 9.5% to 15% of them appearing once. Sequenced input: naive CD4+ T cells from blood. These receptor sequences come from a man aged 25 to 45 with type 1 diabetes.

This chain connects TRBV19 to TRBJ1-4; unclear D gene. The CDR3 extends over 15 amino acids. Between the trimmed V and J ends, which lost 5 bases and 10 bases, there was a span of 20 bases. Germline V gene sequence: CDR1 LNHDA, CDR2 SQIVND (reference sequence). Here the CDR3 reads CASSSGPLTLGKLFF. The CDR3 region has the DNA TGTGCCAGTAGTTCCGGGCCACTTACTTTGGGAAAACTGTTTTTT.

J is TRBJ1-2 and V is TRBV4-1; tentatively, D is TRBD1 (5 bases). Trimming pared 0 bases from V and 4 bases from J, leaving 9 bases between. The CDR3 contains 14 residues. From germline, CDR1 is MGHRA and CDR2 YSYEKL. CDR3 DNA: TGCGCCAGCAGCCAAGATCAGGGAGTCTATGGCTACACCTTC. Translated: CASSQDQGVYGYTF.

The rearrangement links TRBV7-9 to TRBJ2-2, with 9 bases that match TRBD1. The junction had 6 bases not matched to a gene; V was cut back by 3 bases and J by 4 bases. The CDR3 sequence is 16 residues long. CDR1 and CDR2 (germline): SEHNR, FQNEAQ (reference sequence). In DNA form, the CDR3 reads TGTGCCAGCAGCTTCCCGGGGACAGGGTCCACCGGGGAGCTGTTTTTT. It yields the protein CASSFPGTGSTGELFF. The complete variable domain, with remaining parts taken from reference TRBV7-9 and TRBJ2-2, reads DTGVSQNPRHKITKRGQNVTFRCDPISEHNRLYWYRQTLGQGPEFLTYFQNEAQLEKSRLLSDRFSAERPKGSFSTLEIQRTEQGDSAMYLCASSFPGTGSTGELFFGEGSRLTVL.

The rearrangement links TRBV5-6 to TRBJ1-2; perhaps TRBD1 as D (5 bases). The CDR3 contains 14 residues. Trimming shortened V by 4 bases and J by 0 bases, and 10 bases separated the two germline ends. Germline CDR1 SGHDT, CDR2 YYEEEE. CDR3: CASSRPGPNYGYTF. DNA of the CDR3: TGTGCCAGCAGCCGACCGGGACCTAACTATGGCTACACCTTC.

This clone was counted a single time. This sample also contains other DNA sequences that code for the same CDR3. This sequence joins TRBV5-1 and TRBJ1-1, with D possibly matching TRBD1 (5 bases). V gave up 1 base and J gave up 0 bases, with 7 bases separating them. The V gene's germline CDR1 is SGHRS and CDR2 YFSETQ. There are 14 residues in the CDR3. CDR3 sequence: CASSLRGVNTEAFF. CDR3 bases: TGCGCCAGCAGCTTGAGAGGGGTGAACACTGAAGCTTTCTTT.

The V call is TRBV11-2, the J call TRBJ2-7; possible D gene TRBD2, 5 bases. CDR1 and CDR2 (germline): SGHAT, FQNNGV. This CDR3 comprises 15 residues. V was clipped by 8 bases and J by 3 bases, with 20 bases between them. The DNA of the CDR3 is TGTGCCAGCGCCGGACTTACCGGACCCGTCTACGAGCAGTACTTC. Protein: CASAGLTGPVYEQYF.